The sample holds many counts of the clone carrying this T cell receptor beta chain. This entry is derived from a study of regulatory T cells in long-lasting Graves disease. Germline assignment: CDR1 MDHEN and CDR2 SYDVKM. The CDR3 has 12 residues. The V gene lost 5 bases and the J gene lost 9 bases, with 8 bases spanning the gap. Both iRepertoire HTBI primers and Arm-PCR of CDR3 regions were used to build the TCR beta libraries. TCRdb reprocessed the multiplex PCR reads with MiXCR, giving one entry per CDR3 protein. The sample holds fewer than 550,000 distinct CDR3 sequences, approximately 16% seen once. Time point given: newly diagnosed GD, antithyroid drugs for less than 3 months. PBMC-extracted RNA yielded the TCR library. This same sample was also taken into another study, of T cells in Graves' hyperthyroidism and ophthalmopathy.

Sample: peripheral blood mononuclear cells (PBMCs), taken at new diagnosis, from a patient treated with antithyroid drugs. The source of this sequence is a middle-aged woman with Graves disease. V is TRBV28 and J is TRBJ1-6; D is uncertain. CDR3 DNA sequence: TGTGCCAGCAGTATTCAGGCTTCACCCCTCCACTTT. Amino acid sequence: CASSIQASPLHF.